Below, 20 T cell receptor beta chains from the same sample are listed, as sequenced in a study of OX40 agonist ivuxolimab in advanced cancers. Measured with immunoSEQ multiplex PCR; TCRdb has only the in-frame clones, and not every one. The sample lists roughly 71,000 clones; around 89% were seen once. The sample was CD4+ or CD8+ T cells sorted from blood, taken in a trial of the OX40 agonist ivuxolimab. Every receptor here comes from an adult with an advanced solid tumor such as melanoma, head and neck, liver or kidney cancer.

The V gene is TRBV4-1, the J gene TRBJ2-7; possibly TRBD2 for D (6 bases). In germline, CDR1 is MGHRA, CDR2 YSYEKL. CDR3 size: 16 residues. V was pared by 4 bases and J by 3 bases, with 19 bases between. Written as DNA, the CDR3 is TGCGCCAGCAGCCCCAGGCGGGGAGGCAGTCTCTACGAGCAGTACTTC. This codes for CASSPRRGGSLYEQYF.

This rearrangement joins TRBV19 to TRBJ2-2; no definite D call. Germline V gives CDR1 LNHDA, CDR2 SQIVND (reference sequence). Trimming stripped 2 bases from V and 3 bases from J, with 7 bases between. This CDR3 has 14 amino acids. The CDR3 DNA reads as TGTGCCAGTAGTATAAGGGCGGACACCGGGGAGCTGTTTTTT. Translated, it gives CASSIRADTGELFF.

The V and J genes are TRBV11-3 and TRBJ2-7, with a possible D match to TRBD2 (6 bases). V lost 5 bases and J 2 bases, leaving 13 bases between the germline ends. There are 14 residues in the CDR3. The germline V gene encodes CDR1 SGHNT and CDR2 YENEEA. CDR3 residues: CASSPLAGTYEQYF. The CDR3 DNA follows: TGTGCCAGCAGCCCCCTGGCGGGAACCTACGAGCAGTACTTC.

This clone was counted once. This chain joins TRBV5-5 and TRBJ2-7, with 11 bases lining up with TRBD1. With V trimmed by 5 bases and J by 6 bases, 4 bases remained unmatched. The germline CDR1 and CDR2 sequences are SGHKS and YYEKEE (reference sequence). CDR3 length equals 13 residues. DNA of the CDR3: TGTGCCAGCAGGTCGGACAGGGGGCCCGAGCAGTACTTC. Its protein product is CASRSDRGPEQYF. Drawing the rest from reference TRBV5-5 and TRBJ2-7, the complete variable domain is DAGVTQSPTHLIKTRGQQVTLRCSPISGHKSVSWYQQVLGQGPQFIFQYYEKEERGRGNFPDRFSARQFPNYSSELNVNALLLGDSALYLCASRSDRGPEQYFGPGTRLTVT.

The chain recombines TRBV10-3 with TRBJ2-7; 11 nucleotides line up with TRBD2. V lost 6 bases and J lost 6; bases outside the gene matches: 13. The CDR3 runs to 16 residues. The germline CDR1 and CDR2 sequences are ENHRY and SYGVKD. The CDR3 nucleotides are TGTGCCATCAGCTTAGCGGGAGGGCCGGAATTAGGCGAGCAGTACTTC. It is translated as CAISLAGGPELGEQYF.

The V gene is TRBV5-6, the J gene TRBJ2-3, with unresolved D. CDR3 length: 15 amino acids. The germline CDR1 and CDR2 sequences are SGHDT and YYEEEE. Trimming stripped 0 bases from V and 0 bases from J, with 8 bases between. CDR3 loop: CASSLALTSTDTQYF. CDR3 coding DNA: TGTGCCAGCAGCTTGGCACTCACTAGCACAGATACGCAGTATTTT.

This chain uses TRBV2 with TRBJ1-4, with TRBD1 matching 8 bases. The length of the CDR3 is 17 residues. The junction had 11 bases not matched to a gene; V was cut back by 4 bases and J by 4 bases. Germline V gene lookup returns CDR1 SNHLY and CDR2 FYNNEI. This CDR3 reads CASSGLPGQGNNEKLFF. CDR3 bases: TGTGCCAGCAGTGGCCTTCCCGGACAGGGTAATAATGAAAAACTGTTTTTT.

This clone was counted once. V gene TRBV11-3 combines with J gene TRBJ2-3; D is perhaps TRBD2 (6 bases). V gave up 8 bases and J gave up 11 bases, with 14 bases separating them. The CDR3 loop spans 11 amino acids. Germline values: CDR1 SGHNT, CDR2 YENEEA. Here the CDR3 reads CASGRLGLQYF. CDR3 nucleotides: TGTGCCAGCGGGAGGTTGGGGCTGCAGTATTTT. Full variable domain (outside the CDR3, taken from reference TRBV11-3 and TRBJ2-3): EAGVVQSPRYKIIEKKQPVAFWCNPISGHNTLYWYLQNLGQGPELLIRYENEEAVDDSQLPKDRFSAERLKGVDSTLKIQPAELGDSAVYLCASGRLGLQYFGPGTRLTVL.

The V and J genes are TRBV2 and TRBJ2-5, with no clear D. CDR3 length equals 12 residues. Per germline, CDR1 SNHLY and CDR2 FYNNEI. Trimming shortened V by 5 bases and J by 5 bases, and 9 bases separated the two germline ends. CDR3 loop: CASSYSTETQYF. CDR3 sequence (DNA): TGTGCCAGCAGTTATTCCACGGAGACCCAGTACTTC.

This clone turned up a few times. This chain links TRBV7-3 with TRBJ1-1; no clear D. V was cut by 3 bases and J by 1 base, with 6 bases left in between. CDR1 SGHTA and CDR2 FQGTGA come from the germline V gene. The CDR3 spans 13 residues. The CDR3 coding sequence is TGTGCCAGCAGCTTCCAACAGAACACTGAAGCTTTCTTT. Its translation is CASSFQQNTEAFF.

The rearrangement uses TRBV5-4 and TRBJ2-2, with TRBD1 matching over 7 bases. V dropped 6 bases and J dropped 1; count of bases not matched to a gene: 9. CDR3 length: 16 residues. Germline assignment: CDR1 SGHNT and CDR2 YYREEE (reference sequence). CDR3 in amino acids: CASTLRGRGNTGELFF. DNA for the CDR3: TGTGCCAGCACCTTAAGGGGGCGCGGGAACACCGGGGAGCTGTTTTTT.

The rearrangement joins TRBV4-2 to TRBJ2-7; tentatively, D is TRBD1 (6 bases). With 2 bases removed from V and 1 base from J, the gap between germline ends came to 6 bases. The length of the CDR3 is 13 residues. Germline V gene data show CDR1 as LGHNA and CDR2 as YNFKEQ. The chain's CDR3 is CASSQRGSYEQYF. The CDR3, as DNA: TGTGCCAGCAGCCAAAGGGGGTCCTACGAGCAGTACTTC.

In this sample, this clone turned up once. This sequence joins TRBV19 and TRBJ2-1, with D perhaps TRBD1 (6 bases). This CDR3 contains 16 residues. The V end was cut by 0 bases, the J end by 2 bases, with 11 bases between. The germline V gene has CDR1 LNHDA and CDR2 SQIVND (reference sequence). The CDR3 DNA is TGTGCCAGTAGTATAGAAACCGGGACAACCTACAATGAGCAGTTCTTC. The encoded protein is CASSIETGTTYNEQFF.

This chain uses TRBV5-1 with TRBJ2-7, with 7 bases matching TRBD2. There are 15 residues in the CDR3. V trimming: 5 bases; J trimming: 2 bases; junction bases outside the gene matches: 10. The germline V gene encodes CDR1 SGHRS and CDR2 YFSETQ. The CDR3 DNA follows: TGCGCCAGCAGTCCCGGGAGGACTGGTACCTACGAGCAGTACTTC. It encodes CASSPGRTGTYEQYF.

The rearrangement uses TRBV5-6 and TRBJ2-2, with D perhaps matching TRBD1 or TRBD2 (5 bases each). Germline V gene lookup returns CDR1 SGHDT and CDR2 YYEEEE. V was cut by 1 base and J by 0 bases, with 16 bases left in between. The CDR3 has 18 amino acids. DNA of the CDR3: TGTGCCAGCAGCTTGAGGCTCGACAGCGGTACGAACACCGGGGAGCTGTTTTTT. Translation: CASSLRLDSGTNTGELFF.

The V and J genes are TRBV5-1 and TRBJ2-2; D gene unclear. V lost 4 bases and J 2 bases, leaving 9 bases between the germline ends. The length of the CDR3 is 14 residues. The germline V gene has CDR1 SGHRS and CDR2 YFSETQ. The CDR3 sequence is CASSPRTNTGELFF. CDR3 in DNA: TGCGCCAGCAGCCCACGTACCAACACCGGGGAGCTGTTTTTT.

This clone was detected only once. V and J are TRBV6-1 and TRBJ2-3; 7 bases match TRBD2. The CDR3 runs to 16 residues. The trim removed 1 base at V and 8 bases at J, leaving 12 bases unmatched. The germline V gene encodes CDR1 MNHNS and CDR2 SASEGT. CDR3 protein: CASSEVTLLARGTQYF. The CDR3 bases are TGTGCCAGCAGTGAAGTGACCTTACTAGCGCGGGGTACGCAGTATTTT.

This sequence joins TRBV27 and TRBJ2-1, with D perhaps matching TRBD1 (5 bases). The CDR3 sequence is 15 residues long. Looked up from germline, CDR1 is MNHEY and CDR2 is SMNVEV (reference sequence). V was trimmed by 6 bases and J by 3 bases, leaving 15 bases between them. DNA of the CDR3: TGTGCCAGCAGGAGCCGCGCAGGGTTCTACAATGAGCAGTTCTTC. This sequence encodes CASRSRAGFYNEQFF.

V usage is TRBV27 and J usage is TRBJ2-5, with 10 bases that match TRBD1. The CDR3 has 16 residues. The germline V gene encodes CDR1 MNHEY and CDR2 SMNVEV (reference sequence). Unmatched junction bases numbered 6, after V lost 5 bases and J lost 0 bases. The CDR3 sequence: CASSRQGATYQETQYF. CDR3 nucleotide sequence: TGTGCCAGCAGTCGACAGGGGGCTACTTACCAAGAGACCCAGTACTTC.

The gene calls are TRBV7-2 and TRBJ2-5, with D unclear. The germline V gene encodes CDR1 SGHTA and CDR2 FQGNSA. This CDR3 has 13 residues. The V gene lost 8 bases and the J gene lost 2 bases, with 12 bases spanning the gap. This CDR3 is CASCSGFQETQYF. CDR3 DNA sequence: TGTGCCAGCTGTTCTGGGTTTCAAGAGACCCAGTACTTC.